This T cell receptor beta chain was sequenced for a study of shared clonotypes between healthy human individuals. Study outcomes and limitations: Tissues were not sampled, only blood, and their repertoires likely differ.

Investigators divided CD4+ cells into CD45RA+ naive and CD45RA-negative memory subsets. Genomic DNA (from each subset) was split evenly across several immunoSEQ plates. DNA at around 190 ng, 25,000 to 35,000 T cell genomes, went into sorted-subset replicate PCRs. This table comes from immunoSEQ multiplex PCR, and its TCRdb copy is limited to in-frame clones, with some not included. Seen here are over a million clones, about 70% observed once, and the top ten hold approximately 1.5%. Germline lookup yields CDR1 LNHNV and CDR2 YYDKDF (reference sequence). The length of the CDR3 is 17 residues. V was pared by 0 bases and J by 0 bases, with 15 bases between. Points on this clone: Its antigen is as yet unknown.

The chain carries TRBV15 and TRBJ2-7, with D possibly being TRBD2 (5 bases). The sequenced material came from memory CD4+ T cells sorted from blood. The subset denotes: CD45RA-negative fraction. This TCR derives from a man between 18 and 29 years old in good health. CDR3 sequence reads: CATSRDGGARSSYEQYF. The CDR3 region has the DNA TGTGCCACCAGCAGAGATGGAGGTGCGAGGAGCTCCTACGAGCAGTACTTC.